The table lists the clone carrying this T cell receptor (beta chain) with a few counts. Its specificity is not known. Expressed TCRB transcripts were sequenced because the isolated RNA had all been reverse transcribed beforehand. Deep immunoSEQ sequencing covered naive, central memory and regulatory T cell samples. Sequencing used immunoSEQ multiplex PCR; TCRdb keeps in-frame clones, though not all of them. The sample consists of 300,000 to 400,000 clones, roughly 12% of them appearing once. These data belong to a study of beta chain features in type 1 diabetes. Study-level information: Across the samples, more than 85 million sorted cells were examined in total. Study findings and constraints: A cDNA-based sequencing approach could over-represent cells with high TCR expression.

The germline CDR1 and CDR2 sequences are SGHRS and YFSETQ. Trimming took off 2 bases at V and 6 bases at J, with 17 bases between the two ends. This CDR3 is 15 amino acids long. The genes are TRBV5-1 and TRBJ1-1; no firm D call. The receptor was isolated from a man aged 18 to 30 in good health. The specimen was naive CD4+ T cells from blood. CDR3 DNA: TGCGCCAGCAGCTTTCGATTGGGAGATAGACCTGAAGCTTTCTTT. Translated, it gives CASSFRLGDRPEAFF.